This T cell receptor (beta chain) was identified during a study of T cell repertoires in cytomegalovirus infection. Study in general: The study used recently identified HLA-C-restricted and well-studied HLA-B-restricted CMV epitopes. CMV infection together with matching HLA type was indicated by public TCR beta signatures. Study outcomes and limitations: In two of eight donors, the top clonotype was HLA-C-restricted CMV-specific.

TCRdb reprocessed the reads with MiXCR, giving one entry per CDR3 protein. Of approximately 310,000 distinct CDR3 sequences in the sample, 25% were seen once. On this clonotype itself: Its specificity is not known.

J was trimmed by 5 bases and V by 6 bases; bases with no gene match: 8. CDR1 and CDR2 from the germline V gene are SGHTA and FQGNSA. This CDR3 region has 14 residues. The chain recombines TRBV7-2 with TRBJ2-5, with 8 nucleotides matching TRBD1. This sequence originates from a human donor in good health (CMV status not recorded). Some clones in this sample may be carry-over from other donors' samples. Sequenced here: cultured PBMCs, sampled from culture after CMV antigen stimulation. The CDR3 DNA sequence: TGTGCCAGCAGTCGGACAGGGAGCTATGAGACCCAGTACTTC. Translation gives CASSRTGSYETQYF. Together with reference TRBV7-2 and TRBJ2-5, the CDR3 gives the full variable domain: GAGVSQSPSNKVTEKGKDVELRCDPISGHTALYWYRQSLGQGLEFLIYFQGNSAPDKSGLPSDRFSAERTGGSVSTLTIQRTQQEDSAVYLCASSRTGSYETQYFGPGTRLLVL.